Sequencing of this T cell receptor (beta chain) was carried out in a study of T cell responses to AZD1222 COVID-19 vaccine. Notes on the study in general: Elevations in Spike-specific TCR breadth and depth followed administration of two AZD1222 doses. Possibly, clonal diversity was underestimated; donors were largely white British and included more females. Nearly half of spike-specific TCRs reportedly go after variant regions that carry no mutations.

Note on this clone: Its antigen remains unidentified. Germline and junction disagree at one end, which may indicate a read error.

The data were produced by immunoSEQ multiplex PCR, yet TCRdb's version contains in-frame clones alone and is incomplete. Altogether some 170,000 clones are present, over 85% being singletons, with the ten largest covering roughly 1%. Germline V gene data show CDR1 as SGHRS and CDR2 as YFSETQ. The CDR3 has 13 residues. This TCR was sampled from an adult who received the MenACWY meningococcal vaccine as a control. The J gene is TRBJ1-6, the V gene TRBV5-1; tentative D call: TRBD1 (5 bases). Sequencing used peripheral blood, obtained 28 days after the second dose of the MenACWY control vaccine. For the CDR3, the DNA is TGCGCCAGCACCTTGACAGATAATTCACCCCTCCACTTT. Protein: CASTLTDNSPLHF. Full variable domain (rest looked up from reference TRBV5-1 and TRBJ1-6): KAGVTQTPRYLIKTRGQQVTLSCSPISGHRSVSWYQQTPGQGLQFLFEYFSETQRNKGNFPGRFSGRQFSNSRSEMNVSTLELGDSALYLCASTLTDNSPLHFGNGTRLTVT.